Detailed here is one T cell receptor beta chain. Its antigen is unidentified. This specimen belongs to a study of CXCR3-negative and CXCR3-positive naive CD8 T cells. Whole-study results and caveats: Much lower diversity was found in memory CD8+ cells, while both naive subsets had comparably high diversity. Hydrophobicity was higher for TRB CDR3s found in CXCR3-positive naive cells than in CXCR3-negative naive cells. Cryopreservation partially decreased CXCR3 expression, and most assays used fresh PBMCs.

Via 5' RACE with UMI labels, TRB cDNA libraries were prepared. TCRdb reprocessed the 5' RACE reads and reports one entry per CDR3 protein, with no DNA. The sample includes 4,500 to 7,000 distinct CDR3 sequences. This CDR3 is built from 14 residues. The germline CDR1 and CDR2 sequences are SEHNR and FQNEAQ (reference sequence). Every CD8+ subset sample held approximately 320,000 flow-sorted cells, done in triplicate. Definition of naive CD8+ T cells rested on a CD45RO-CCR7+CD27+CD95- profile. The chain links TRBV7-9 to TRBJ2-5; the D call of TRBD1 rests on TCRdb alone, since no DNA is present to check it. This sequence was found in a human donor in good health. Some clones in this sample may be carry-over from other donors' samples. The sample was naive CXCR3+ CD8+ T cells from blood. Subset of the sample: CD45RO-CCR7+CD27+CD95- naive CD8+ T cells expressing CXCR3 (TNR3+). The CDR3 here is CASSLAQGGETQYF. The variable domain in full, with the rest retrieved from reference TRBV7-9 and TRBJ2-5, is DTGVSQNPRHKITKRGQNVTFRCDPISEHNRLYWYRQTLGQGPEFLTYFQNEAQLEKSRLLSDRFSAERPKGSFSTLEIQRTEQGDSAMYLCASSLAQGGETQYFGPGTRLLVL.